These T cell receptor beta chains were read from a single sample in a study of OX40 agonist ivuxolimab in advanced cancers. The table came from immunoSEQ multiplex PCR; TCRdb's copy has only in-frame clones and leaves some out. The sample contains 55,000 to 70,000 clones, about 80% of which appear only once. Sequences were derived from CD4+ or CD8+ T cells sorted from blood, sampled in a trial of the OX40 agonist ivuxolimab. The receptors were gathered from an adult with an advanced solid tumor such as melanoma, head and neck, liver or kidney cancer. Each CDR3 is given with its conserved first and last residue. A D gene is named only where the DNA matches it firmly. A clone size is listed for some rows: how often the clone was seen (once, few, many), or a class if it is expanded.

>NA|TRBV30|TRBD1|TRBJ1-6
CAWSDGTGVSPLHF
TGTGCCTGGAGTGACGGGACAGGGGTATCACCCCTCCACTTT
>NA|TRBV18|TRBD1|TRBJ2-7
CASSGGTGPYEQYF
TGTGCCAGCTCCGGAGGGACAGGGCCCTACGAGCAGTACTTC
>NA|TRBV9|NA|TRBJ1-1
CASSVDGYTEAFF
TGTGCCAGCAGCGTGGACGGATACACTGAAGCTTTCTTT
>NA|TRBV7-9|NA|TRBJ1-1
CASSLGAGAGSEAFF
TGTGCCAGCAGCTTAGGAGCAGGAGCAGGGTCTGAAGCTTTCTTT
>NA|TRBV25-1|TRBD1|TRBJ2-7
CASSLTGSEQYF
TGTGCCAGCAGCCTGACAGGGTCCGAGCAGTACTTC
>NA|TRBV20-1|NA|TRBJ2-1
CSAPDYNEQFF
TGCAGTGCTCCAGACTACAATGAGCAGTTCTTC
>NA|TRBV7-2|NA|TRBJ2-1
CASSLATGVLSNEQFF
TGTGCCAGCAGCTTAGCTACTGGGGTCCTTTCAAATGAGCAGTTCTTC
>NA|TRBV4-2|TRBD1|TRBJ1-1
CASSPVLGQGYTEAFF
TGTGCCAGCAGCCCAGTCTTAGGACAGGGATACACTGAAGCTTTCTTT
>NA|TRBV5-1|TRBD2|TRBJ2-1
CASSPVGTKRGGPNEQFF
TGCGCCAGCAGCCCCGTGGGGACCAAGCGGGGGGGTCCAAATGAGCAGTTCTTC
>NA|TRBV7-2|NA|TRBJ1-3
CASSLGQMGNTIYF
TGTGCCAGCAGCTTAGGACAGATGGGCAACACCATATATTTT
>NA|TRBV5-1|NA|TRBJ2-7
CASSLQGSHEQYF
TGCGCCAGCAGCCTACAGGGATCCCACGAGCAGTACTTC
>NA|TRBV6-1|NA|TRBJ1-1
CASTEFDSTEAFF
TGTGCCAGCACTGAATTCGATTCTACTGAAGCTTTCTTT
>NA|TRBV2|NA|TRBJ2-7
CASAGAYEQYF
TGTGCCAGTGCCGGGGCCTACGAGCAGTACTTC
>NA|TRBV10-3|NA|TRBJ2-3
CASMSGESRNF
TGTGCCAGTATGTCAGGGGAATCGAGAAATTTT
>few|TRBV28|TRBD1|TRBJ1-6
CASSTSGQGAHSPLHF
TGTGCCAGCAGTACCTCCGGTCAGGGGGCTCATTCACCCCTCCACTTT
>NA|TRBV11-3|NA|TRBJ2-1
CASSLGFTNNEQFF
TGTGCCAGCAGCTTAGGGTTCACTAACAATGAGCAGTTCTTC
>NA|TRBV7-9|NA|TRBJ2-5
CASSLDSGETQYF
TGTGCCAGCAGCTTAGATTCGGGGGAGACCCAGTACTTC
>NA|TRBV5-1|NA|TRBJ2-5
CASTYGKAADAETQYF
TGCGCCAGCACATATGGGAAGGCAGCAGACGCCGAGACCCAGTACTTC
>NA|TRBV5-1|TRBD1|TRBJ1-2
CASSLESQGAPHTF
TGCGCCAGCAGCTTGGAGTCACAGGGGGCCCCACACACCTTC
>NA|TRBV7-2|NA|TRBJ1-2
CASSLAPSTYGYTF
TGTGCCAGCAGCTTAGCCCCCAGCACCTATGGCTACACTTTC
>NA|TRBV5-6|TRBD2|TRBJ2-3
CASSFLSGGYTDTQYF
TGTGCCAGCAGCTTCCTTAGCGGGGGGTACACAGATACGCAGTATTTT
>NA|TRBV4-1|NA|TRBJ1-6
CASSQDPGRADGSPLHF
TGCGCCAGCAGCCAAGATCCTGGCAGGGCCGACGGTTCACCCCTCCACTTT
>few|TRBV29-1|TRBD1|TRBJ1-1
CSVEAGQGTEAFF
TGCAGCGTTGAAGCCGGACAGGGGACTGAAGCTTTCTTT
>NA|TRBV7-2|NA|TRBJ2-1
CASSLDLYYNEQFF
TGTGCCAGCAGCTTGGACCTCTATTACAATGAGCAGTTCTTC
>NA|TRBV19|TRBD1|TRBJ2-7
CASSIGGTGGGQYF
TGTGCCAGTAGTATAGGGGGGACAGGTGGCGGACAGTACTTC
>NA|TRBV6-1|NA|TRBJ1-5
CASSRDPINQPQHF
TGTGCCAGCAGCCGGGACCCAATCAATCAGCCCCAGCATTTT
>NA|TRBV5-1|TRBD2|TRBJ2-3
CASSLRGLAGGTSTDTQYF
TGCGCCAGCAGCTTAAGAGGACTAGCGGGGGGAACTAGCACAGATACGCAGTATTTT
>NA|TRBV4-3|TRBD1|TRBJ2-1
CASSQNRQGFSSYNEQFF
TGCGCCAGCAGCCAAAATAGACAGGGCTTTTCCTCTTACAATGAGCAGTTCTTC
>few|TRBV30|NA|TRBJ2-1
CAWSVGTSYNEQFF
TGTGCCTGGAGTGTGGGAACTTCCTACAATGAGCAGTTCTTC
>NA|TRBV4-2|TRBD1|TRBJ1-1
CASSQDRSMRTEAFF
TGTGCCAGCAGCCAGGACAGGAGTATGAGGACTGAAGCTTTCTTT
>NA|TRBV15|NA|TRBJ1-4
CATSRAHREGELFF
TGTGCCACCAGCAGAGCCCACAGGGAAGGGGAACTGTTTTTT
>NA|TRBV5-1|TRBD1|TRBJ2-7
CASSLGTDRGKYEQYF
TGCGCCAGCAGCTTAGGAACGGACAGGGGCAAATACGAGCAGTACTTC
>NA|TRBV7-2|NA|TRBJ2-2
CASRPHGNTGELFF
TGTGCCAGCAGACCACATGGGAACACCGGGGAGCTGTTTTTT
>NA|TRBV6-6|NA|TRBJ1-2
CASSGQPYGYTF
TGTGCCAGCAGCGGACAGCCCTATGGCTACACCTTC
>once|TRBV11-3|NA|TRBJ1-6
CASSLRAVESPLHF
TGTGCCAGCAGCCTGAGGGCAGTCGAATCACCCCTCCACTTT
>NA|TRBV25-1|NA|TRBJ1-3
CASTPKGENTIYF
TGTGCCAGCACCCCGAAAGGGGAAAACACCATATATTTT
>NA|TRBV27|NA|TRBJ2-1
CASSRSQGSEQFF
TGTGCCAGCAGTCGAAGTCAGGGGAGTGAGCAGTTCTTC
>NA|TRBV2|NA|TRBJ2-3
CASRRSEGTDTQYF
TGTGCCAGCAGAAGATCCGAAGGAACAGATACGCAGTATTTT
>NA|TRBV10-2|NA|TRBJ1-2
CASRPTGSGYGYTF
TGCGCCAGCAGACCCACAGGGTCCGGCTATGGCTACACCTTC
>NA|TRBV2|TRBD1|TRBJ1-2
CASREGQGRIYGYTF
TGTGCCAGCAGGGAGGGACAGGGTAGAATCTACGGCTACACCTTC
>NA|TRBV4-1|NA|TRBJ2-7
CASSLETGVLWEQYF
TGCGCCAGCAGCCTCGAGACAGGAGTTCTATGGGAGCAGTACTTC
>NA|TRBV9|NA|TRBJ1-4
CASSVKGTTNEKLFF
TGTGCCAGCAGCGTAAAGGGTACAACTAATGAAAAACTGTTTTTT